The next 21 T cell receptor beta chains were all read from a single sample in a study of T-cell memory formation after mild COVID-19. TCRdb ran MiXCR on the 5' RACE reads and lists one entry per CDR3 protein. The table records approximately 480,000 distinct CDR3 sequences, 15% to 20% of them present only once. The specimen was PBMCs or a T cell subset sorted from them (not recorded which). The receptors originated from an adult woman who had mild COVID-19 (a few samples of this study predate the infection). Cell type and time point are not known.

The rearrangement joins TRBV4-2 to TRBJ1-2; D is uncertain. Deletions cut 1 base from V and 4 bases from J, with 7 bases between. The V gene's germline CDR1 is LGHNA and CDR2 YNFKEQ. There are 13 residues in the CDR3. Written as DNA, the CDR3 is TGTGCCAGCAGCCAAGCCGGGTCCTATGGCTACACCTTC. This translates into CASSQAGSYGYTF.

The V call is TRBV6-1, the J call TRBJ2-7, with D possibly matching TRBD1 (6 bases). Between the trimmed V and J ends, which lost 8 bases and 4 bases, there was a span of 18 bases. The CDR3 has 14 residues. Germline CDR1 and CDR2: MNHNS and SASEGT. The CDR3, as DNA: TGTGCCAGCGCGCAGGCTCCAGGGGTTTACGAGCAGTACTTC. Translating gives CASAQAPGVYEQYF.

This clonotype occurred a few times. The chain recombines TRBV6-5 with TRBJ1-2; 7 nucleotides align to TRBD1. The V and J ends lost 5 bases and 1 base, in that order; junction bases with no gene match: 13. Per germline, CDR1 MNHEY and CDR2 SVGAGI. The CDR3 has 17 amino acids. CDR3 coding DNA: TGTGCCAGCAGTATCCTTCCCGGTTACAGGGGTAACTATGGCTACACCTTC. Protein sequence: CASSILPGYRGNYGYTF.

This chain joins TRBV28 and TRBJ2-4, with 7 bases fitting TRBD2. The V gene end was trimmed by 6 bases and the J gene end by 1 base; junction bases not matched to a gene: 6. The CDR3 spans 15 residues. Germline V gene sequence: CDR1 MDHEN, CDR2 SYDVKM. CDR3 in amino acids: CASSPGLDAKNIQYF. CDR3 nucleotide sequence: TGTGCCAGCAGCCCCGGACTAGACGCCAAAAACATTCAGTACTTC.

With respect to this clonotype: The CDR3 carries no conserved terminal phenylalanine or tryptophan, so it likely arises from a read error. The chain uses TRBV7-6 and TRBJ2-7, with D perhaps matching TRBD2 (6 bases). V lost 5 bases and J 5 bases, leaving 13 bases between the germline ends. CDR1 is SGHVS, CDR2 FNYEAQ, per germline. The length of the CDR3 is 13 residues. DNA of the CDR3: TGTGCCAGCAGCCTTGGGACTTCCCACGAGCAGTACTTA. Translation: CASSLGTSHEQYL.

The chain uses TRBV5-1 and TRBJ1-1; unclear D gene. CDR3 length equals 14 residues. Germline V lookup: CDR1 SGHRS, CDR2 YFSETQ. V was trimmed by 0 bases and J by 4 bases, leaving 10 bases between them. CDR3 in amino acids: CASSLDRSLTEAFF. DNA for the CDR3: TGCGCCAGCAGCTTGGACAGATCCCTCACTGAAGCTTTCTTT. The whole variable domain, filled in from reference TRBV5-1 and TRBJ1-1, reads KAGVTQTPRYLIKTRGQQVTLSCSPISGHRSVSWYQQTPGQGLQFLFEYFSETQRNKGNFPGRFSGRQFSNSRSEMNVSTLELGDSALYLCASSLDRSLTEAFFGQGTRLTVV.

This clonotype was found many times. The chain has TRBV7-6 and TRBJ1-1, with D possibly matching TRBD1 (5 bases). This CDR3 has 14 amino acids. Per the germline V gene, CDR1 is SGHVS and CDR2 is FNYEAQ. V lost 3 bases, J lost 5 bases, and 13 bases lay in between. The CDR3 loop reads CASSFGGRRTEAFF. In nucleotides, the CDR3 is TGTGCCAGCAGCTTCGGGGGACGGAGAACTGAAGCTTTCTTT. Complete variable domain (other parts from reference TRBV7-6 and TRBJ1-1): GAGVSQSPRYKVTKRGQDVALRCDPISGHVSLYWYRQALGQGPEFLTYFNYEAQQDKSGLPNDRFSAERPEGSISTLTIQRTEQRDSAMYRCASSFGGRRTEAFFGQGTRLTVV.

This clonotype was detected a few times. The rearrangement links TRBV24-1 to TRBJ2-5; 9 bases align to TRBD1. The CDR3 is 15 amino acids. The germline V gene has CDR1 KGHDR and CDR2 SFDVKD. V shed 4 bases, J shed 5 bases, and the junction held 7 bases outside the gene matches. This CDR3 reads CATSDHPGQGETQYF. In nucleotides, the CDR3 is TGTGCCACCAGTGACCATCCGGGACAGGGTGAGACCCAGTACTTC.

This clonotype was detected only a few times. The J gene is TRBJ2-3, the V gene TRBV7-3, with TRBD2 as a possible D gene (5 bases). The V gene's germline CDR1 is SGHTA and CDR2 FQGTGA. This CDR3 is built from 15 residues. V was trimmed by 5 bases and J by 3 bases, leaving 15 bases between them. The CDR3 protein is CASSLSGEKTDTQYF. In DNA form, the CDR3 reads TGTGCCAGCAGCCTCAGTGGGGAGAAGACAGATACGCAGTATTTT.

This clonotype was found a few times. The chain is built from TRBV7-2 and TRBJ2-7; 12 bases align to TRBD2. After removal of 5 bases from V and 7 bases from J, the junction contained 9 bases not matched to a gene. Germline V gives CDR1 SGHTA, CDR2 FQGNSA. The CDR3 totals 15 residues. CDR3 in DNA: TGTGCCAGCAGCCCCGCTAGCGGGGGGGCAGGGGAGCAGTACTTC. This translates into CASSPASGGAGEQYF.

The chain employs TRBV2 and TRBJ1-1, with 12 nucleotides matching TRBD1. V lost 4 bases and J lost 1; bases outside the gene matches: 7. CDR1 is SNHLY and CDR2 is FYNNEI in the germline V gene. The length of the CDR3 is 17 residues. The CDR3: CASSGPGQGATNTEAFF. CDR3 in DNA: TGTGCCAGCAGTGGGCCGGGACAGGGGGCTACGAACACTGAAGCTTTCTTT.

The V and J genes are TRBV4-1 and TRBJ1-1, with D unresolved. Germline loops: CDR1 MGHRA, CDR2 YSYEKL. The CDR3 sequence is 17 residues long. V lost 0 bases and J 1 base, leaving 15 bases between the germline ends. CDR3 residues: CASSQESSDARNTEAFF. CDR3 DNA: TGCGCCAGCAGCCAAGAGTCATCAGACGCCCGGAACACTGAAGCTTTCTTT.

The J gene is TRBJ2-5, the V gene TRBV6-5, with D possibly being TRBD2 (6 bases). Trimming left V 0 bases short and J 10 bases short, with 12 bases between. The CDR3 is 13 residues long. Germline-derived CDR1 and CDR2 are MNHEY and SVGAGI. CDR3 residues: CASSYSSGGDQYF. The CDR3 DNA is TGTGCCAGCAGTTACTCGTCCGGGGGAGACCAGTACTTC.

V usage is TRBV12-3 or TRBV12-4 and J usage is TRBJ1-6, with 7 positions matching TRBD1. The J segment lost 7 bases and the V segment lost 6 bases, leaving 6 bases of the junction unmatched. This CDR3 is built from 14 residues. CDR3 coding DNA: TGTGCCAGCAGCCTCGGGACAGCCAATTCACCCCTCCACTTT. Translation gives CASSLGTANSPLHF.

The chain carries TRBV28 and TRBJ1-1; tentative D call: TRBD1 (5 bases). V was clipped by 11 bases and J by 7 bases, with 17 bases between them. Germline lookup yields CDR1 MDHEN and CDR2 SYDVKM. The CDR3 sequence is 12 residues long. CDR3 amino acids: CALFGGGSEAFF. CDR3 bases: TGTGCCCTCTTCGGGGGGGGTAGTGAAGCTTTCTTT.

This chain connects TRBV4-1 to TRBJ2-7, with D tentatively TRBD1 (6 bases). The CDR3 runs to 15 residues. The ends were cut back, 3 bases at V and 7 bases at J, with 19 bases in the middle. Germline V gives CDR1 MGHRA, CDR2 YSYEKL. The DNA for the CDR3 is TGCGCCAGCAGCCAGGGTTTACAGGGAAGGGGGGAGCAGTACTTC. Protein product: CASSQGLQGRGEQYF.

This clonotype occurred many times. The chain uses TRBV7-2 and TRBJ2-2; D not certain. The CDR3 contains 14 residues. Trimming took 1 base from V and 4 from J, leaving 7 bases between them. Germline values: CDR1 SGHTA, CDR2 FQGNSA. The CDR3 reads CASSLVTSTGELFF. The CDR3 DNA reads TGTGCCAGCAGCTTAGTTACCAGCACCGGGGAGCTGTTTTTT.

CDR3 protein: CAISVGGLNEKLFF. The CDR3 nucleotides read TGTGCCATCAGTGTAGGTGGGCTCAATGAAAAACTGTTTTTT. The gene calls are TRBV10-3 and TRBJ1-4; no reliable D call. The CDR3 contains 14 residues. Germline V gives CDR1 ENHRY, CDR2 SYGVKD. V was cut by 4 bases and J by 5 bases, with 11 bases left in between.

This chain uses TRBV7-9 with TRBJ2-7, with a tentative D call TRBD1 (5 bases). Looked up from germline, CDR1 is SEHNR and CDR2 is FQNEAQ (reference sequence). CDR3 length: 14 amino acids. The V gene lost 2 bases and the J gene lost 6 bases, with 14 bases spanning the gap. The CDR3 nucleotides read TGTGCCAGCAGCTTAAGGCAGGGTGGGCGCGAGCAGTACTTC. Its protein is CASSLRQGGREQYF. The full variable domain, with the rest looked up from reference TRBV7-9 and TRBJ2-7, is DTGVSQNPRHKITKRGQNVTFRCDPISEHNRLYWYRQTLGQGPEFLTYFQNEAQLEKSRLLSDRFSAERPKGSFSTLEIQRTEQGDSAMYLCASSLRQGGREQYFGPGTRLTVT.

The count of this clonotype is one. The chain joins TRBV11-2 to TRBJ1-3; D remains ambiguous. The V gene's germline CDR1 is SGHAT and CDR2 FQNNGV. Deletions cut 2 bases from V and 0 bases from J, with 8 bases between. The CDR3 is 15 amino acids. In DNA, the CDR3 is TGTGCCAGCAGCTTAAGGATCCGCTCTGGAAACACCATATATTTT. Translation: CASSLRIRSGNTIYF.

This clonotype came up many times. V usage is TRBV29-1 and J usage is TRBJ1-1; TRBD1 might be the D (5 bases). The CDR3 runs to 12 residues. The germline V gene has CDR1 SQVTM and CDR2 ANQGSEA. With 7 bases removed from V and 0 bases from J, the gap between germline ends came to 9 bases. CDR3 protein: CSALTVNTEAFF. In DNA form, the CDR3 reads TGCAGCGCCCTGACAGTGAACACTGAAGCTTTCTTT.